These T cell receptor beta chains were read from a single sample in a study of CD8 T cells in Susac syndrome. TCRdb re-called the immunoSEQ multiplex PCR reads with MiXCR, one entry per CDR3 protein. The sample holds approximately 74,000 distinct CDR3 sequences, roughly 91% seen once. The sequenced material came from CD4+ T cells from PBMCs. The receptors were sampled from a human donor with Susac syndrome. Each CDR3 is given with its conserved first and last residue. D genes are given only for firm matches. Clone size is given for some rows only: seen once, a few or many times, or a class if the clone is expanded.

>TRBV20-1|.|.|11|TRBJ1-1
CSAGANTEAFF
TGCAGTGCCGGGGCCAACACTGAAGCTTTCTTT
>TRBV20-1|.|.|14|TRBJ1-1
CSAPRGGMNTEAFF
TGCAGTGCTCCTCGAGGAGGAATGAACACTGAAGCTTTCTTT
>TRBV5-1|.|TRBD2|14|TRBJ2-5
CASSAGTSGVTQYF
TGCGCCAGCAGCGCCGGGACTAGCGGGGTTACCCAGTACTTC
>TRBV29-1|.|.|11|TRBJ2-5
CSGVGRETQYF
TGCAGTGGGGTAGGGCGTGAGACCCAGTACTTC
>TRBV27|.|.|14|TRBJ2-7
CASSPRDVTYEQYF
TGTGCCAGCAGTCCCCGGGACGTGACCTACGAGCAGTACTTC
>TRBV27|.|TRBD2|17|TRBJ2-1
CASRAGPGVAGGGEQFF
TGTGCCAGCAGGGCGGGGCCGGGGGTAGCGGGAGGTGGTGAGCAGTTCTTC
>TRBV6-2/TRBV6-3|once|.|10|TRBJ2-1
CASARGEKFF
TGTGCCAGCGCTAGAGGAGAGAAGTTCTTC
>TRBV18|.|.|14|TRBJ1-1
CASSLVDRNTEAFF
TGTGCCAGCTCACTTGTTGACAGGAACACTGAAGCTTTCTTT
>TRBV27|.|.|12|TRBJ1-6
CASSAPLRPLHF
TGTGCCAGCAGTGCCCCGTTAAGACCCCTCCACTTT
>TRBV20-1|.|.|18|TRBJ1-1
CSAPIGGKGSLLPVEAFF
TGCAGTGCCCCGATTGGGGGTAAAGGCTCTCTCCTTCCGGTCGAGGCTTTCTTT
>TRBV20-1|.|.|14|TRBJ2-5
CSARDGFRRETQYF
TGCAGTGCTAGGGACGGCTTCCGCAGAGAGACCCAGTACTTC
>TRBV9|.|.|17|TRBJ1-3
CASSVVSPGASGNTIYF
TGTGCCAGCAGCGTAGTGTCCCCGGGGGCGTCTGGAAACACCATATATTTT
>TRBV5-1|once|TRBD2|15|TRBJ2-2
CASRLSGGNTGELFF
TGCGCCAGCCGATTAAGCGGGGGGAACACCGGGGAGCTGTTTTTT
>TRBV28|.|.|15|TRBJ1-1
CASSFNLAKGTEAFF
TGTGCCAGCAGTTTCAACCTAGCAAAGGGCACTGAAGCTTTCTTT
>TRBV6-6|.|.|12|TRBJ2-5
CASSYTRETQYF
TGTGCCAGCAGTTACACAAGAGAGACCCAGTACTTC
>TRBV6-2/TRBV6-3|.|.|14|TRBJ1-1
CASSSLTPRTEAFF
TGTGCCAGCAGTTCCCTAACTCCTCGGACTGAAGCTTTCTTT
>TRBV30|.|TRBD1|15|TRBJ2-1
CAWSPLDRAYNEQFF
TGTGCCTGGAGTCCCCTGGACAGGGCTTACAATGAGCAGTTCTTC
>TRBV5-5|.|.|12|TRBJ2-2
CASSSVAGELFF
TGTGCCAGCAGCTCGGTGGCCGGGGAGCTGTTTTTT
>TRBV5-1|once|TRBD2|16|TRBJ2-2
CASRERGNTPVGELFF
TGCGCCAGCAGGGAGCGGGGCAACACGCCTGTCGGGGAGCTGTTTTTT
>TRBV6-1|.|TRBD2|19|TRBJ2-6
CASKSSGGRSIAGANVLTF
TGTGCCAGCAAATCCTCTGGCGGGAGGTCTATAGCTGGGGCCAACGTCCTGACTTTC
>TRBV9|.|TRBD1|14|TRBJ1-1
CASSVGGQGSNAFF
TGTGCCAGCAGCGTCGGAGGACAGGGGTCGAATGCTTTCTTT
>TRBV5-1|.|.|14|TRBJ2-3
CASSPGGRADTQYF
TGCGCCAGCAGCCCCGGAGGGCGGGCAGATACGCAGTATTTT
>TRBV7-9|.|.|17|TRBJ2-5
CASSLGRVSATQETQYF
TGTGCCAGCAGCTTAGGGCGGGTCAGCGCAACCCAAGAGACCCAGTACTTC
>TRBV5-1|.|.|17|TRBJ2-2
CASSLGGVKLNTGELFF
TGCGCCAGCAGCTTGGGGGGCGTTAAATTGAACACCGGGGAGCTGTTTTTT
>TRBV20-1|once|TRBD2|14|TRBJ2-1
CSAISGITYNEQFF
TGCAGTGCTATTAGCGGGATTACCTACAATGAGCAGTTCTTC
>TRBV20-1|once|TRBD2|16|TRBJ2-2
CSALGLAGPNTGELFF
TGCAGTGCACTGGGACTAGCGGGGCCGAACACCGGGGAGCTGTTTTTT
>TRBV12-3/TRBV12-4|.|.|15|TRBJ2-2
CASSARVGWNGELFF
TGTGCCAGCAGTGCCCGGGTAGGGTGGAACGGGGAGCTGTTTTTT
>TRBV5-1|.|.|11|TRBJ2-5
CASSEEETQYF
TGCGCCAGCAGCGAAGAAGAGACCCAGTACTTC
>TRBV19|.|.|20|TRBJ2-3
CASKKYGGPTGTGITDTQYF
TGTGCCAGTAAGAAATACGGGGGGCCCACCGGGACTGGAATCACAGATACGCAGTATTTT
>TRBV7-7|.|.|15|TRBJ2-2
CASSPLTGATGELFF
TGTGCCAGCAGCCCCTTGACAGGAGCCACCGGGGAGCTGTTTTTT
>TRBV12-3/TRBV12-4|.|TRBD1|15|TRBJ1-1
CASSSQGALGTEAFF
TGTGCCAGCAGTTCACAGGGGGCGCTGGGCACTGAAGCTTTCTTT
>TRBV2|.|TRBD1|16|TRBJ2-3
CASIRGQGAGTDTQYF
TGTGCCAGCATCAGAGGACAGGGGGCTGGTACAGATACGCAGTATTTT
>TRBV6-5|few|.|13|TRBJ2-7
CASSPFGGYEQYF
TGTGCCAGCAGTCCCTTCGGAGGCTACGAGCAGTACTTC
>TRBV11-1|.|.|12|TRBJ2-2
CASSLETGELFF
TGTGCCAGCAGCCTTGAAACCGGGGAGCTGTTTTTT
>TRBV20-1|.|.|13|TRBJ1-4
CSARSQGGEKLFF
TGCAGTGCTAGAAGTCAGGGTGGTGAAAAACTGTTTTTT
>TRBV15|.|.|18|TRBJ2-3
CATSSDYTGPQGPDTQYF
TGTGCCACCAGCTCAGACTACACCGGGCCCCAGGGACCAGATACGCAGTATTTT
>TRBV12-3/TRBV12-4|.|TRBD1|14|TRBJ2-5
CASNPGGLQETQYF
TGTGCCAGCAACCCAGGGGGTCTACAAGAGACCCAGTACTTC
>TRBV3-1|.|TRBD2|14|TRBJ2-7
CASSLTSDAYEQYF
TGTGCCAGCAGCCTCACTAGCGATGCCTACGAGCAGTACTTC
>TRBV28|once|.|16|TRBJ2-1
CASSSSSAQTYNEQFF
TGTGCCAGCAGTTCATCTAGCGCCCAGACCTACAATGAGCAGTTCTTC
>TRBV6-2/TRBV6-3|.|.|15|TRBJ2-1
CASSYQAGPYNEQFF
TGTGCCAGCAGTTACCAGGCGGGACCTTACAATGAGCAGTTCTTC
>TRBV7-2|.|TRBD2|15|TRBJ2-7
CASSFKRGISYEQYF
TGTGCCAGCAGCTTCAAGCGGGGGATCTCCTACGAGCAGTACTTC
>TRBV28|.|TRBD1|16|TRBJ1-5
CASSFSDRARYQPQHF
TGTGCCAGCAGTTTCTCTGACAGGGCCCGATATCAGCCCCAGCATTTT
>TRBV2|.|.|13|TRBJ2-4
CASSAGPWGIQYF
TGTGCCAGCAGCGCAGGGCCCTGGGGCATTCAGTACTTC
>TRBV7-9|.|.|14|TRBJ2-7
CASAGQGRRYEQYF
TGTGCCAGCGCGGGGCAGGGGAGGCGGTACGAGCAGTACTTC
>TRBV19|.|.|14|TRBJ1-5
CASWSGQVNQPQHF
TGTGCCAGTTGGAGCGGGCAGGTCAATCAGCCCCAGCATTTT
>TRBV7-9|.|TRBD1|15|TRBJ1-1
CASSLRQGKNTEAFF
TGTGCCAGCAGCTTGAGACAGGGAAAGAACACTGAAGCTTTCTTT
>TRBV19|.|TRBD1|18|TRBJ2-2
CASSRTGVMGSNTGELFF
TGTGCCAGTAGTCGGACAGGGGTAATGGGTTCGAACACCGGGGAGCTGTTTTTT
>TRBV6-1|.|.|14|TRBJ1-6
CASSEGQNYSPLHF
TGTGCCAGCAGTGAAGGTCAGAACTATTCACCCCTCCACTTT
>TRBV6-6|.|.|13|TRBJ2-7
CAVLKGVTYEQYF
TGTGCCGTCCTTAAGGGGGTAACCTACGAGCAGTACTTC
>TRBV6-6|.|.|11|TRBJ2-7
CASRADVEQYF
TGTGCCAGCAGGGCTGATGTCGAGCAGTACTTC
>TRBV5-1|once|TRBD2|17|TRBJ2-1
CASSQGTSGTQLGEQFF
TGCGCCAGCAGCCAGGGGACTAGCGGGACTCAATTGGGTGAGCAGTTCTTC
>TRBV19|.|.|14|TRBJ1-1
CASSPRALLTEAFF
TGTGCCAGTAGTCCACGGGCCTTGCTTACTGAAGCTTTCTTT
>TRBV3-1|.|.|11|TRBJ2-2
CASQSSGELFF
TGTGCCAGCCAATCCTCCGGGGAGCTGTTTTTT